The clone carrying this T cell receptor beta chain has only a few counts. V lost 5 bases, J lost 2 bases, and 18 bases lay in between. The CDR3 runs 16 residues. The data stem from a study of blood T cells in healthy people across ages. The second PCR ran about 6 to 12 cycles with a sample-barcoded 5' primer and J-beta primers. TCRdb re-called the 5' RACE reads through MiXCR, storing one row per CDR3 protein. The sample carries about 780,000 distinct CDR3 sequences, about a quarter recorded once. These data were likewise used in another study, on T cells of mothers and their children. That source notes: Persistent microchimeric T cell clones were sought, and none were detected.

The genes are TRBV12-3 or TRBV12-4 and TRBJ2-5, with D possibly being TRBD1 (6 bases). The sample was blood. The receptor was isolated from a boy aged 10-17 years in good health. CDR3 sequence (DNA): TGTGCCAGCAGTCTCCTATGGGGGCGGAGTCAAGAGACCCAGTACTTC. It yields the protein CASSLLWGRSQETQYF.